The entry that follows covers one T cell receptor (beta chain) sequence. The sample is drawn from a study of PD-L1 blockade in urothelial cancer. For the study at large: About 85% of the roughly 29 patients comprised males who had bladder-origin urothelial cancer. Blood analysis was done at 3 weeks (second dose) and 6 weeks after treatment began. A median approximately 150,000 T cells were found in blood samples.

CDR3 length: 14 residues. Germline CDR1 and CDR2: MNHNS and SASEGT. The J segment lost 7 bases and the V segment lost 0 bases, leaving 3 bases of the junction unmatched. TCRdb's copy holds only in-frame clones and misses some; the assay was immunoSEQ multiplex PCR. The sample has 50,000 or so clones, approximately 80% seen once. This receptor was taken from an older man with urothelial cancer. The chain links TRBV6-1 to TRBJ1-2; 9 bases align to TRBD1. The material was PBMCs, obtained around atezolizumab (anti-PD-L1) treatment. The CDR3 DNA reads TGTGCCAGCAGTGAAGCCCGGGACAGGGCTGGCTACACCTTC. This encodes CASSEARDRAGYTF.